The clone carrying this T cell receptor (beta chain) came up once. The source of the sample is a study of blood T cell repertoires in COVID-19. Participants, about 18 to 90 years old, spanned 25 or so US areas. Clinical history reported by participants formed the basis on which cohorts were assigned. A case of COVID-19 had been met by exposed participants within 2 weeks before study entry. Original processing methods: Reference gene primer amplification gave nucleated cell count estimates. Generated by immunoSEQ multiplex PCR, the TCRdb table keeps only in-frame clones and is missing some. Clonal size and the V and J genes are those of that table, whereas D and trimming came from the DNA. Counted here are 250,000 to 400,000 clones, approximately 81% occurring once; the ten biggest clones make up 1.9%. Germline assignment: CDR1 SGHVS and CDR2 FQNEAQ. This CDR3 is 14 amino acids long. Trimming pared 1 base from V and 3 bases from J, leaving 7 bases between.

The chain uses TRBV7-8 and TRBJ1-5; D uncertain. The clonotype was recovered from a woman in her 30s who had been exposed to COVID-19. Specimen: PBMCs or T cells enriched from blood (not recorded which). The CDR3 region has the DNA TGTGCCAGCAGCTTAGACAGAATCAATCAGCCCCAGCATTTT. As protein: CASSLDRINQPQHF.